Below are 21 T cell receptor beta chains sequenced from a single sample in a study of shared clonotypes between healthy human individuals. The repertoire was sequenced with immunoSEQ multiplex PCR; TCRdb's copy has only in-frame clones and lacks some. The table records some 1,100,000 clones, approximately 78% of them present only once. The sequenced sample was memory CD4+ T cells from PBMCs. Subset here: CD45RA-negative fraction. The receptor source for this set is a man between 18 and 29 years old in good health. Some clones in this sample may be carry-over from other donors' samples.

The CDR3 coding sequence is TGTGCCTGGGGACAGGGGGGTGGAAACACCATATATTTT. As protein: CAWGQGGGNTIYF. The chain links TRBV30 to TRBJ1-3; 10 nucleotides align to TRBD1. The length of the CDR3 is 13 residues. V shed 5 bases and J 3 bases; nucleotides not matched to a gene: 1. Germline values: CDR1 GTSNPN, CDR2 SVGIG (reference sequence).

The CDR3 DNA reads TGTGCCAGCAGTGACTCACGATGGGGGACTAAGTACACCGGGGAGCTGTTTTTT. It codes for CASSDSRWGTKYTGELFF. The chain combines TRBV25-1 with TRBJ2-2, with 7 nucleotides matching TRBD2. This CDR3 is built from 18 residues. Germline V gene lookup returns CDR1 MGHDK and CDR2 SYGVNS. Losses at the gene ends were 3 bases for V and 3 bases for J; bases not matched to a gene: 13.

The chain links TRBV18 to TRBJ2-7, with TRBD1 as a possible D gene (6 bases). The CDR3 length is 12 residues. The V gene's germline CDR1 is KGHSH and CDR2 LQKENI. V lost 3 bases and J lost 7, with 10 bases in between. Written as DNA, the CDR3 is TGTGCCAGCTCACCCCTGCAGGGGGAGCAGTACTTC. Encoded protein: CASSPLQGEQYF.

This chain connects TRBV2 to TRBJ2-7; TRBD2 aligns across 11 bases. Germline V gene sequence: CDR1 SNHLY, CDR2 FYNNEI. Trimming removed 6 bases from V and 1 base from J; junction bases left unmatched: 8. The CDR3 is made up of 16 amino acids. The CDR3 protein is CASREGLAGGSYEQYF. The DNA for the CDR3 is TGTGCCAGCAGGGAGGGCCTAGCGGGGGGATCCTACGAGCAGTACTTC. Based on the CDR3 plus reference TRBV2 and TRBJ2-7, the full variable domain is EPEVTQTPSHQVTQMGQEVILRCVPISNHLYFYWYRQILGQKVEFLVSFYNNEISEKSEIFDDQFSVERPDGSNFTLKIRSTKLEDSAMYFCASREGLAGGSYEQYFGPGTRLTVT.

This clone was detected only a few times. The chain combines TRBV28 with TRBJ1-5; D is undetermined. With 5 bases removed from V and 9 bases from J, the gap between germline ends came to 8 bases. Per germline, CDR1 MDHEN and CDR2 SYDVKM. This CDR3 region has 11 residues. CDR3 protein: CASSRFLPQHF. The CDR3 nucleotides are TGTGCCAGCAGTCGATTCCTGCCCCAGCATTTT.

The chain links TRBV7-3 to TRBJ2-2; D is ambiguous. The germline V gene encodes CDR1 SGHTA and CDR2 FQGTGA. V was pared by 5 bases and J by 1 base, with 17 bases between. The CDR3 spans 17 residues. For the CDR3, the DNA is TGTGCCAGCAGCCCCCGATATGAGAATGGGAACACCGGGGAGCTGTTTTTT. It is translated as CASSPRYENGNTGELFF.

V is TRBV27 and J is TRBJ2-2; 7 bases agree with TRBD1. The CDR3 runs to 15 residues. V shed 4 bases and J 2 bases; nucleotides not matched to a gene: 4. Germline V CDR1 and CDR2: MNHEY, SMNVEV (reference sequence). CDR3 nucleotide sequence: TGTGCCAGCAGTTCGGGACAGATCAACACCGGGGAGCTGTTTTTT. It specifies CASSSGQINTGELFF.

The chain combines TRBV10-3 with TRBJ2-1; 11 bases agree with TRBD2. Germline loops: CDR1 ENHRY, CDR2 SYGVKD. Trimming removed 5 bases from V and 9 bases from J; junction bases left unmatched: 18. The CDR3 spans 18 residues. CDR3 region: CAISPRLGTSGRRAEQFF. The CDR3 region has the DNA TGTGCCATCAGTCCCCGTCTGGGTACTAGCGGGAGAAGGGCTGAGCAGTTCTTC.

The chain uses TRBV7-2 and TRBJ2-7; a weak D match, TRBD2 (6 bases). Germline V gives CDR1 SGHTA, CDR2 FQGNSA. The CDR3 spans 16 residues. Trimming took 3 bases from V and 2 from J, leaving 17 bases between them. The CDR3 DNA follows: TGTGCCAGCAGCTTCTTTTTGGGTGCTAGCGCCTACGAGCAGTACTTC. This sequence encodes CASSFFLGASAYEQYF.

V gene TRBV7-9 combines with J gene TRBJ2-2; 9 bases agree with TRBD2. V dropped 2 bases and J dropped 7; count of bases not matched to a gene: 8. CDR3 size: 16 residues. Per germline, CDR1 SEHNR and CDR2 FQNEAQ (reference sequence). The CDR3, as DNA: TGTGCCAGCAGCTTACGCGGGAGGGCTTCAGGCGGGGAGCTGTTTTTT. Its translation: CASSLRGRASGGELFF.

This clone was detected many times. The chain joins TRBV12-2 to TRBJ2-5; TRBD1 is the table's D call and was not checked against the DNA. TRBV12-2 is noted as a pseudogene. The CDR3 spans 14 residues. The CDR3 sequence: CASRLPQDQETQYF. The CDR3 DNA is TGTGCAAGTCGCTTACCACAGGATCAAGAGACCCAGTACTTC.

This clone showed up just a few times. The chain is built from TRBV7-9 and TRBJ2-3, with 8 bases matching TRBD2. This CDR3 has 19 residues. V trimming: 1 base; J trimming: 0 bases; junction bases outside the gene matches: 12. Germline V gene data show CDR1 as SEHNR and CDR2 as FQNEAQ (reference sequence). In nucleotides, the CDR3 is TGTGCCAGCAGCTTAGGTCTGGCGGGAGGTTTTACTAGCACAGATACGCAGTATTTT. This encodes CASSLGLAGGFTSTDTQYF.

The chain employs TRBV6-4 and TRBJ2-7, with TRBD1 identical over 8 bases. The junction had 8 bases not matched to a gene; V was cut back by 7 bases and J by 0 bases. This CDR3 is built from 15 residues. Germline loops: CDR1 MRHNA, CDR2 SNTAGT. The CDR3, as DNA: TGTGCCAGCATTTTTGCGGACAGGGACTCCTACGAGCAGTACTTC. Protein: CASIFADRDSYEQYF.

Concerning this clone: Other DNA sequences in the same sample also yield this CDR3. V gene TRBV9 combines with J gene TRBJ2-2; TRBD2 is a possible D gene (5 bases). Germline CDR1 SGDLS, CDR2 YYNGEE. V gave up 0 bases and J gave up 1 base, with 10 bases separating them. The CDR3 spans 16 residues. The CDR3 here is CASSVGQGRNTGELFF. DNA of the CDR3: TGTGCCAGCAGCGTAGGGCAAGGGAGGAACACCGGGGAGCTGTTTTTT. The entire variable domain, with the rest obtained from reference TRBV9 and TRBJ2-2, is as follows: DSGVTQTPKHLITATGQRVTLRCSPRSGDLSVYWYQQSLDQGLQFLIQYYNGEERAKGNILERFSAQQFPDLHSELNLSSLELGDSALYFCASSVGQGRNTGELFFGEGSRLTVL.

The CDR3 coding sequence is TGTGCCAGCAGCTTGGCTATGTCTGGGGCCAACGTCCTGACTTTC. This gives the protein CASSLAMSGANVLTF. This chain links TRBV5-4 with TRBJ2-6; D gene ambiguous. The CDR3 runs to 15 residues. Trimming shortened V by 0 bases and J by 1 base, and 5 bases separated the two germline ends. Germline V gives CDR1 SGHNT, CDR2 YYREEE (reference sequence).

This clone came up a few times. J is TRBJ2-5 and V is TRBV4-2; TRBD2 agrees at 7 bases. The germline V gene has CDR1 LGHNA and CDR2 YNFKEQ. This CDR3 is 16 amino acids long. V gave up 4 bases and J gave up 3 bases; unmatched junction bases: 11. The CDR3 nucleotides are TGTGCCAGCAGCCCTCTAAAGCGGGGCGGCGAAGAGACCCAGTACTTC. Translating it yields CASSPLKRGGEETQYF.

The J gene is TRBJ1-2, the V gene TRBV6-1; 7 bases match TRBD1. The CDR3 spans 15 residues. Germline V gene data show CDR1 as MNHNS and CDR2 as SASEGT. V gave up 2 bases and J gave up 5 bases; unmatched junction bases: 8. In DNA form, the CDR3 reads TGTGCCAGCAGTGAACCGGGACAGCTACCTTATGGCTACACCTTC. Amino acids: CASSEPGQLPYGYTF.

The chain joins TRBV23-1 to TRBJ1-4; possibly TRBD1 for D (6 bases). TRBV23-1 belongs to the ORF category, with a function that is uncertain. Trimming removed 0 bases from V and 6 bases from J, with 14 bases in between. The CDR3 length is 16 residues. In DNA form, the CDR3 reads TGCGCCAGCAGTCAATCGGGTTGGGCAGGGGATGAAAAACTGTTTTTT. Residues: CASSQSGWAGDEKLFF.

The chain carries TRBV4-2 and TRBJ2-5; 7 bases are a match to TRBD2. Germline V CDR1 and CDR2: LGHNA, YNFKEQ. With 2 bases clipped from V and 12 bases from J, the junction kept 12 bases outside the gene matches. The CDR3 runs to 14 residues. The CDR3 here is CASSQIPDSGPKYF. In nucleotides, the CDR3 is TGTGCCAGCAGCCAAATCCCTGATAGCGGGCCTAAGTACTTC.

The rearrangement links TRBV7-9 to TRBJ2-2; D not resolved. This CDR3 is built from 13 residues. V shed 2 bases and J shed 5 bases, with 6 bases lying between them. CDR1 is SEHNR and CDR2 is FQNEAQ in the germline V gene (reference sequence). The CDR3 coding sequence is TGTGCCAGCAGCTTAATGGTGACCGGGGAGCTGTTTTTT. Its translation is CASSLMVTGELFF. Supplemented by reference TRBV7-9 and TRBJ2-2, the full variable domain reads DTGVSQNPRHKITKRGQNVTFRCDPISEHNRLYWYRQTLGQGPEFLTYFQNEAQLEKSRLLSDRFSAERPKGSFSTLEIQRTEQGDSAMYLCASSLMVTGELFFGEGSRLTVL.

The chain employs TRBV10-3 and TRBJ2-2; 14 nucleotides match TRBD2. There are 15 residues in the CDR3. Trimming cost V 6 bases and J 5 bases; bases outside gene matches: 2. The germline V gene encodes CDR1 ENHRY and CDR2 SYGVKD. CDR3 region: CAIRGTSGGTGELFF. DNA for the CDR3: TGTGCCATCAGGGGGACTAGCGGGGGAACCGGGGAGCTGTTTTTT.